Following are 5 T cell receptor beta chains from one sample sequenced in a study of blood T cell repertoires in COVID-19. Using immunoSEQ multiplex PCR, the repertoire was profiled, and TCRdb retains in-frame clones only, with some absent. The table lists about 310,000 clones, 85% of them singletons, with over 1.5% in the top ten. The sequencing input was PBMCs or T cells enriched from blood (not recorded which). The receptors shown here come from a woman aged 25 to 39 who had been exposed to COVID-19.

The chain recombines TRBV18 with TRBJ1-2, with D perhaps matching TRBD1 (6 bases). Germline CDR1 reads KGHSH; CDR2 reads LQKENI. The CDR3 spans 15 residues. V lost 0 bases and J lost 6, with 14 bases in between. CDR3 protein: CASSPPGQSVHGYTF. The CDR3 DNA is TGTGCCAGCTCACCACCCGGACAGTCTGTCCATGGCTACACCTTC.

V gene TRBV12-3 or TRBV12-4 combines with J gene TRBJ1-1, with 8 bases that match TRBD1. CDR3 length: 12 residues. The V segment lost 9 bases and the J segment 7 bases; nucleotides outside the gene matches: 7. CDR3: CASTQGAGEAFF. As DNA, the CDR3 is TGTGCCAGTACTCAGGGGGCTGGTGAAGCTTTCTTT.

The CDR3 bases are TGCGCCAGCAGCTTGGATTGGCCAGCGAGCTCCTACAATGAGCAGTTCTTC. Its protein product is CASSLDWPASSYNEQFF. The chain is built from TRBV5-1 and TRBJ2-1; D gene unclear. This CDR3 contains 17 residues. V lost 0 bases to trimming and J lost 0 bases, with 13 bases between them. Germline CDR1 and CDR2: SGHRS and YFSETQ.

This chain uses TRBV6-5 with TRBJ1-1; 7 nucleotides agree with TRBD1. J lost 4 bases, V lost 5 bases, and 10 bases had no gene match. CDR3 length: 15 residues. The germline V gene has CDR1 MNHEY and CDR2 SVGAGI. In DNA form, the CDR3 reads TGTGCCAGCAGTAAGGACAGGAATGTGGCCACTGAAGCTTTCTTT. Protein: CASSKDRNVATEAFF.

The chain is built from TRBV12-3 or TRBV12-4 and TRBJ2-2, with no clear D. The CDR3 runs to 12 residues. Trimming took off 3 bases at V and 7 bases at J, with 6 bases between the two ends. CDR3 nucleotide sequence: TGTGCCAGCAGTTTCTATAACGGGGAGCTGTTTTTT. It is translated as CASSFYNGELFF.